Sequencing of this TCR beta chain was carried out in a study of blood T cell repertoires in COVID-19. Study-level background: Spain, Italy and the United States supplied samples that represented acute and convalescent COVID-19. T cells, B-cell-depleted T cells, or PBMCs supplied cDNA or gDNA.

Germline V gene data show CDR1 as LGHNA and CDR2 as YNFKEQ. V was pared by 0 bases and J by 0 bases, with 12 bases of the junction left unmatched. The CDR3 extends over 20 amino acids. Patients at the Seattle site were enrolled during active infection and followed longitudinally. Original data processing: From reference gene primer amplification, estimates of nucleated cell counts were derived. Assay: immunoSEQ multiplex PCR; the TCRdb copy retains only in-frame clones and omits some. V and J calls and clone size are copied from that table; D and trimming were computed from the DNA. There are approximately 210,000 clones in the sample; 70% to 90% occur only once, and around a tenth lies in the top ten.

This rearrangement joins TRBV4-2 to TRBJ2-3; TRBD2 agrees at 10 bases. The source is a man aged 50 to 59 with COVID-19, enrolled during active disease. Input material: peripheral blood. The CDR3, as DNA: TGTGCCAGCAGCCAAGATCTAGGTCTAGCGGGAGCCTCTAGCACAGATACGCAGTATTTT. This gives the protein CASSQDLGLAGASSTDTQYF.